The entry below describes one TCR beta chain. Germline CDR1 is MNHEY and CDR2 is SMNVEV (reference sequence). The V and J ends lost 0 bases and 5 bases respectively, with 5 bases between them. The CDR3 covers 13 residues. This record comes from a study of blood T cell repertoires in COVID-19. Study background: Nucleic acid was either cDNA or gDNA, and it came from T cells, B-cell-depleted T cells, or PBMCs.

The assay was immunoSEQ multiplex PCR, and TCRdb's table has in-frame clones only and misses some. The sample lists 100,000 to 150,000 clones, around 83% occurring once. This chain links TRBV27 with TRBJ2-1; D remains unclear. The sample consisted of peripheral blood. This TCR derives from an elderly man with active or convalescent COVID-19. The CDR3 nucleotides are TGTGCCAGCAGTTTATCTCTCGACAATGAGCAGTTCTTC. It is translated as CASSLSLDNEQFF.